The next 11 T cell receptor beta chains were all read from a single sample in a study of Siglec-9 on CD8 T cells in melanoma. Sequencing was performed with immunoSEQ multiplex PCR; in TCRdb, only in-frame clones are kept and a portion is missing. The sample shows some 37,000 clones, about 80% of them seen only once. The sample consisted of Siglec-9- CD8+ T cells sorted from blood. The receptors derive from a human donor in good health.

The chain couples TRBV6-1 to TRBJ2-3; 11 bases match TRBD2. With 4 bases clipped from V and 3 bases from J, the junction kept 12 bases outside the gene matches. The CDR3 consists of 18 residues. The germline V gene has CDR1 MNHNS and CDR2 SASEGT. The CDR3 protein is CASSGPPGLAAGTDTQYF. The DNA of the CDR3 is TGTGCCAGCAGTGGTCCGCCGGGACTAGCGGCAGGGACAGATACGCAGTATTTT.

This clone has more than one count but fewer than ten. The V call is TRBV19, the J call TRBJ1-5, with 7 bases aligning to TRBD1. This CDR3 spans 14 amino acids. V lost 9 bases and J lost 0; bases outside the gene matches: 5. The V gene's germline CDR1 is LNHDA and CDR2 SQIVND (reference sequence). The CDR3 protein is CASGTVYSNQPQHF. The CDR3, as DNA: TGTGCCAGCGGGACAGTATATAGCAATCAGCCCCAGCATTTT.

V and J are TRBV9 and TRBJ2-5; 9 nucleotides align to TRBD1. This CDR3 spans 14 amino acids. Trimming removed 3 bases from V and 5 bases from J; junction bases left unmatched: 5. Germline assignment: CDR1 SGDLS and CDR2 YYNGEE. CDR3 in amino acids: CASSATGGGETQYF. DNA of the CDR3: TGTGCCAGCAGCGCTACAGGGGGCGGGGAGACCCAGTACTTC.

The chain links TRBV2 to TRBJ1-3; tentative D call: TRBD1 (5 bases). This CDR3 region has 14 residues. Germline-derived CDR1 and CDR2 are SNHLY and FYNNEI. With 8 bases removed from V and 0 bases from J, the gap between germline ends came to 11 bases. The CDR3 sequence is CASLPRGSGNTIYF. CDR3 coding DNA: TGTGCCAGCCTCCCTAGGGGCTCTGGAAACACCATATATTTT.

This clone has more than one count but fewer than ten. This chain connects TRBV9 to TRBJ1-1; D unresolved. Trimming cost V 1 base and J 7 bases, with 14 bases left between them. Germline V gene sequence: CDR1 SGDLS, CDR2 YYNGEE. CDR3 length equals 14 residues. The CDR3 region has the DNA TGTGCCAGCAGCGTAAGTCAGGCCGGGAGTGAAGCTTTCTTT. As protein: CASSVSQAGSEAFF. The complete variable domain, with remaining parts taken from reference TRBV9 and TRBJ1-1, reads DSGVTQTPKHLITATGQRVTLRCSPRSGDLSVYWYQQSLDQGLQFLIQYYNGEERAKGNILERFSAQQFPDLHSELNLSSLELGDSALYFCASSVSQAGSEAFFGQGTRLTVV.

The chain is built from TRBV28 and TRBJ2-1; TRBD1 agrees at 9 bases. With V trimmed by 3 bases and J by 4 bases, 4 bases remained unmatched. Per germline, CDR1 MDHEN and CDR2 SYDVKM. The CDR3 contains 15 residues. Here the CDR3 reads CASSFDRGIYNEQFF. DNA of the CDR3: TGTGCCAGCAGTTTCGACAGGGGGATATACAATGAGCAGTTCTTC.

The chain combines TRBV27 with TRBJ1-5; D remains ambiguous. Trimming took 3 bases from V and 0 from J, leaving 3 bases between them. Germline values: CDR1 MNHEY, CDR2 SMNVEV (reference sequence). The CDR3 has 13 residues. The CDR3 DNA reads TGTGCCAGCAGTTTTGATAGCAATCAGCCCCAGCATTTT. Protein product: CASSFDSNQPQHF.

The chain is built from TRBV10-3 and TRBJ2-7; D gene ambiguous. Trimming cost V 3 bases and J 4 bases, with 13 bases left between them. Germline V CDR1 and CDR2: ENHRY, SYGVKD. The CDR3 contains 14 residues. The CDR3 spells CAISDQQSRYEQYF. In DNA form, the CDR3 reads TGTGCCATCAGTGACCAACAGTCCCGGTACGAGCAGTACTTC.

The rearrangement uses TRBV6-1 and TRBJ2-5; D remains unclear. V was shortened by 0 bases and J by 3 bases, with 8 bases between the two germline ends. CDR1 is MNHNS, CDR2 SASEGT, per germline. This CDR3 spans 14 amino acids. CDR3 loop: CASSEARNEETQYF. In DNA form, the CDR3 reads TGTGCCAGCAGTGAAGCGCGCAATGAAGAGACCCAGTACTTC.

The sample holds one count of this clone. This rearrangement joins TRBV5-1 to TRBJ2-5, with D hard to call. Germline CDR1 is SGHRS and CDR2 is YFSETQ. The germline V and J ends were trimmed by 3 bases and 0 bases, with 12 bases remaining between them. The CDR3 length is 15 residues. CDR3 sequence reads: CASSWEGINQETQYF. Written as DNA, the CDR3 is TGCGCCAGCAGCTGGGAAGGAATTAACCAAGAGACCCAGTACTTC. Looking up the rest from reference TRBV5-1 and TRBJ2-5 gives the full variable domain: KAGVTQTPRYLIKTRGQQVTLSCSPISGHRSVSWYQQTPGQGLQFLFEYFSETQRNKGNFPGRFSGRQFSNSRSEMNVSTLELGDSALYLCASSWEGINQETQYFGPGTRLLVL.

This rearrangement joins TRBV11-3 to TRBJ1-1; D remains unclear. CDR1 is SGHNT and CDR2 is YENEEA in the germline V gene. The CDR3 length is 16 residues. V was cut by 2 bases and J by 1 base, with 14 bases left in between. The CDR3: CASSLLPDWGNTEAFF. The CDR3 DNA is TGTGCCAGCAGCTTATTGCCAGATTGGGGGAACACTGAAGCTTTCTTT.